These T cell receptor delta chains were read from a single sample in a study of Vδ1+ human thymocytes. TCRdb re-called the multiplex PCR reads through CATT. The sample consists of 45,000 to 60,000 delta-chain clones, less than 20% of them appearing once. The material sequenced was Vdelta1+ gamma-delta thymocytes from the thymus. These receptors were obtained from a boy under two years old who had congenital heart surgery. Each CDR3 is given with its conserved first and last residue. Each record gives: D gene, J gene, clone size, V gene, CDR3 DNA, CDR3 protein. The D gene is left open where the match is weak. Rows give clone size only sometimes, using once, few, many, or a class for an expanded clone.

NA,TRDJ1,NA,TRDV1,TGTGCTCTTGGGGATGAACCCTTCCCCCAGAGGAGTCCTTCGGCCGATAAACTCATCTTT,CALGDEPFPQRSPSADKLIF
TRDD3,TRDJ1,NA,TRDV1,TGTGCTCTTGGGGAACCCCCGGTACTGGGGAAGGGGTACACCGATAAACTCATCTTT,CALGEPPVLGKGYTDKLIF
TRDD3,TRDJ1,once,TRDV1,TGTGCTCTTGGGCCATGGAGGTCGAAGCCGACCTGGGGGATAAGGGGGTACACCGATAAACTCATCTTT,CALGPWRSKPTWGIRGYTDKLIF
TRDD3,TRDJ1,few,TRDV1,TGTGCTCTTGGGGAAGGGTGGATGAAACCGTACTGGGGGGATAAACTCATCTTT,CALGEGWMKPYWGDKLIF
TRDD3,TRDJ1,NA,TRDV1,TGTGCTCTTGGGCACTTTTGTCCGGGGGATTCCTACACCGATAAACTCATCTTT,CALGHFCPGDSYTDKLIF
TRDD3,TRDJ1,NA,TRDV1,TGTGCTCTTGGGGAACTAGTCGACGAGGGCTGGGGGATAGAGGCCGATAAACTCATCTTT,CALGELVDEGWGIEADKLIF
TRDD3,TRDJ1,few,TRDV1,TGTGCTCTTGGGGAACCCCACAACCCTTTTCCTGAAGGGCATACTGGGGGATACTACAAATACGGCGATAAACTCATCTTT,CALGEPHNPFPEGHTGGYYKYGDKLIF
NA,TRDJ1,NA,TRDV1,TGTGCTCTTGGGGATCCTTTCCTAACTTTCCTACGGGGGAGATCGCCGAGACTCATCTTT,CALGDPFLTFLRGRSPRLIF
TRDD3,TRDJ3,NA,TRDV2,TGTGCCTGTGACACAGATTTGGGGGATACGCTCGCCGCCTGGGACACCCGACAGATGTTTTTC,CACDTDLGDTLAAWDTRQMFF
TRDD3,TRDJ1,few,TRDV1,TGTGCTCTTGGGGATGGACTGGGGGCCCACGATAAACTCATCTTT,CALGDGLGAHDKLIF